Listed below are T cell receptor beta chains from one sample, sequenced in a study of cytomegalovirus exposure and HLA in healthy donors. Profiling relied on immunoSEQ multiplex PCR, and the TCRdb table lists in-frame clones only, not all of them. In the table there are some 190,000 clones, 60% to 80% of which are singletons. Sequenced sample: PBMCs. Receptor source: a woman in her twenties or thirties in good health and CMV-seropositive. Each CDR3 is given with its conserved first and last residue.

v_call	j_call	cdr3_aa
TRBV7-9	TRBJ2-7	CSSSPGPYEQYF
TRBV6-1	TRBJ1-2	CASSVLSYTF
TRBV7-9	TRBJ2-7	CASSLNPGTGGREQYF
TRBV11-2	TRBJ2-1	CASSLVGTRSYNEQFF
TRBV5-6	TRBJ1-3	CASRWGGAGNTIYF
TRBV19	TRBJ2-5	CASSIRIAAESVGTQYF
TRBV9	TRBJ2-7	CASSMGQGYEQYF
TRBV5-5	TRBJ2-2	CASSLRGLAGSNTGELFF
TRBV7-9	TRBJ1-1	CASSLRTGGTEAFF
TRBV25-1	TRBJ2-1	CASSLGGLYNEQFF